This T cell receptor beta chain was sequenced in a study of cytomegalovirus exposure and HLA in healthy donors. The donors were part of the 120-subject validation cohort, which stood apart from the approximately 670-subject first cohort. As for this clone: Its specificity is not known.

CDR3 size: 14 residues. Germline V gene data show CDR1 as LNHDA and CDR2 as SQIVND (reference sequence). Deletions cut 3 bases from V and 10 bases from J, with 16 bases between. Here immunoSEQ multiplex PCR was the method, and the copy in TCRdb shows in-frame clones only, minus some. In the table there are about 140,000 clones, almost 85% of which are singletons. Study-level findings and limits: Cytomegalovirus association was listed for about 150 TCR beta chains. Most TCR sequences showed up rarely, but some public TCRs showed up in many donors. Subsequent analysis found a tendency for first-cohort TCR clusters to co-occur within the 95 to 150 validation repertoires.

This TCR derives from a woman in her twenties or thirties in good health and CMV-seronegative. The specimen was PBMCs. V and J are TRBV19 and TRBJ1-5; D possibly corresponds to TRBD1 (6 bases). CDR3 region: CASSIGGGPGPQHF. DNA for the CDR3: TGTGCCAGTAGTATCGGGGGGGGGCCGGGCCCCCAGCATTTT.